The 6 T cell receptor beta chains in this list originate from one sample, sequenced in a study of PD-1 blockade in classical Hodgkin lymphoma. After autologous stem cell transplantation all patients relapsed, and prior brentuximab vedotin exposure differed between cohorts. TCRdb keeps only in-frame clones here, not all; method: immunoSEQ multiplex PCR. The repertoire holds roughly 150,000 clones, with around 73% as singletons. Sequenced material: peripheral blood mononuclear cells (PBMCs), taken before the second cycle of nivolumab. These receptors were taken from a human donor with classical Hodgkin lymphoma.

The V and J genes are TRBV25-1 and TRBJ1-6; possibly TRBD1 for D (6 bases). Germline lookup yields CDR1 MGHDK and CDR2 SYGVNS. This CDR3 has 16 amino acids. V gave up 3 bases and J gave up 3 bases, with 12 bases separating them. CDR3 region: CASSDLQGNYNSPLHF. CDR3 DNA: TGTGCCAGCAGTGACCTACAGGGCAACTATAATTCACCCCTCCACTTT.

The chain uses TRBV5-1 and TRBJ2-7; 7 nucleotides line up with TRBD2. The CDR3 has 14 residues. Germline V CDR1 and CDR2: SGHRS, YFSETQ. V gave up 4 bases and J gave up 2 bases; unmatched junction bases: 6. The CDR3, as DNA: TGCGCCAGCAGCGCGACCGGGACTACCTACGAGCAGTACTTC. This sequence encodes CASSATGTTYEQYF.

A few counts support this clone. V and J are TRBV27 and TRBJ2-3; D remains unclear. Between the trimmed V and J ends, which lost 2 bases and 4 bases, there was a span of 1 base. The CDR3 runs 11 residues. Germline V gives CDR1 MNHEY, CDR2 SMNVEV (reference sequence). CDR3 in amino acids: CASSLADTQYF. CDR3 DNA sequence: TGTGCCAGCAGTTTAGCAGATACGCAGTATTTT.

The gene calls are TRBV6-5 and TRBJ2-1; a possible D gene is TRBD2 (6 bases). The V gene's germline CDR1 is MNHEY and CDR2 SVGAGI. The CDR3 loop spans 13 amino acids. V dropped 8 bases and J dropped 3 bases, with 11 bases sitting between them. Here the CDR3 DNA reads TGTGCCAGCCGGGGCGGGATCTACAATGAGCAGTTCTTC. Encoded protein: CASRGGIYNEQFF.

The chain combines TRBV4-1 with TRBJ2-2; D is perhaps TRBD2 (6 bases). V gave up 1 base and J gave up 6 bases, with 12 bases separating them. The CDR3 sequence is 15 residues long. Germline CDR1 reads MGHRA; CDR2 reads YSYEKL. The CDR3 reads CASSQVPREAGELFF. The DNA for the CDR3 is TGCGCCAGCAGCCAAGTTCCCAGGGAGGCCGGGGAGCTGTTTTTT.

V gene TRBV9 combines with J gene TRBJ2-1; 8 nucleotides align to TRBD2. Germline loops: CDR1 SGDLS, CDR2 YYNGEE. This CDR3 contains 16 residues. J lost 0 bases, V lost 3 bases, and 5 bases had no gene match. CDR3 sequence reads: CASSDGRGFSYNEQFF. The CDR3 DNA sequence: TGTGCCAGCAGCGACGGGAGGGGTTTCTCCTACAATGAGCAGTTCTTC. The entire variable domain, with the rest obtained from reference TRBV9 and TRBJ2-1, is as follows: DSGVTQTPKHLITATGQRVTLRCSPRSGDLSVYWYQQSLDQGLQFLIQYYNGEERAKGNILERFSAQQFPDLHSELNLSSLELGDSALYFCASSDGRGFSYNEQFFGPGTRLTVL.